The sequence of this T cell receptor (beta chain) was determined in a study of blood T cell repertoires in COVID-19. Study-wide background: Both acute and convalescent COVID-19 samples were obtained from the United States, Italy and Spain. Sources were T cells, B-cell-depleted T cells, or PBMCs; the material itself was cDNA or gDNA.

Assay used: immunoSEQ multiplex PCR; TCRdb lists only in-frame clones, some missing. The data show a few hundred thousand clones, with roughly nine tenths seen just once and approximately 4.6% held by the top ten. The CDR3 runs 13 residues. Trimming cost V 4 bases and J 10 bases, with 14 bases left between them. CDR1 and CDR2 from the germline V gene are SNHLY and FYNNEI. Specimen: peripheral blood. The chain joins TRBV2 to TRBJ2-1; D gene uncertain. The receptor comes from a woman aged 40-49 years who had recovered from COVID-19. The CDR3 DNA sequence: TGTGCCAGCAGTGGGGCCCCCGTAGGCGAGCAGTTCTTC. As protein: CASSGAPVGEQFF.